A selection of T cell receptor beta chains follows, all from one sample in a study of response to subunit inactivated influenza vaccine. TCRdb fed the RT-PCR reads into MiXCR, producing one record per CDR3 protein. The data contain roughly 650,000 distinct CDR3 sequences, approximately 14% of them singletons. This specimen was PBMCs from blood, taken 14 to 15 days before vaccination. All receptors derive from a man aged 50-60 years who received an inactivated influenza vaccine. Both conserved end residues are part of each CDR3. The D gene is left open where the match is weak. Size tells how often a clone was seen (once, few, many) or the class of an expanded clone, and some rows leave it out.

>few|TRBD1|TRBJ2-7|TRBV12-3/TRBV12-4
TGTGCCAGCACCCACTCGGACAGGGCCTACGAGCAGTACTTC
CASTHSDRAYEQYF
>many|NA|TRBJ2-1|TRBV12-3/TRBV12-4
TGTGCCAGCAGTAAGAATAGGGGGAGCTCCTACAATGAGCAGTTCTTC
CASSKNRGSSYNEQFF
>NA|TRBD1|TRBJ2-1|TRBV6-5
TGTGCCAGCAGTTGGCGGGACAGGGGCTCTCCTCGCTCCTACAATGAGCAGTTCTTC
CASSWRDRGSPRSYNEQFF
>NA|NA|TRBJ2-7|TRBV29-1
TGCAGCGTTGGGGGGGGGCCCGACAGCGAGCAGTACTTC
CSVGGGPDSEQYF
>many|TRBD1|TRBJ2-2|TRBV15
TGTGCCACCAGCAGAACCAGGGACAGGGGCCGTAACACCGGGGAGCTGTTTTTT
CATSRTRDRGRNTGELFF
>NA|NA|TRBJ2-1|TRBV30
TGTGCCTGGAGTGTAGGGCAGGGGACCTACAATGAGCAGTTCTTC
CAWSVGQGTYNEQFF
>NA|TRBD2|TRBJ2-7|TRBV27
TGTGCCAGCAGTTTCGTTGCGGGAGCGGTCCACGAGCAGTACTTC
CASSFVAGAVHEQYF
>many|TRBD1|TRBJ2-7|TRBV10-3
TGTGCCATCAGTCAAGGGGATGGGACAGGGGGATCGCAGTACTTC
CAISQGDGTGGSQYF
>NA|TRBD1|TRBJ1-5|TRBV16
TGTGCCAGCAGCCAACCGGACAGGGGGCAACAGCCCCAGCATTTT
CASSQPDRGQQPQHF
>NA|NA|TRBJ2-7|TRBV7-8
TGTGCCACCAAAGGGGGAAACTCCTACGAGCAGTACTTC
CATKGGNSYEQYF
>many|NA|TRBJ2-2|TRBV29-1
TGCAGCGTGGGAGGGGGCGGTGGCACCGGGGAGCTGTTTTTT
CSVGGGGGTGELFF
>NA|TRBD2|TRBJ2-5|TRBV5-1
TGCGCCAGCAGCTTGACTAGCGGATACCAAGAGACCCAGTACTTC
CASSLTSGYQETQYF
>few|NA|TRBJ1-5|TRBV7-2
TGTGCCAGCAGCTTAGGGGGCCCTGGCTTTTCTCAGCCCCAGCATTTT
CASSLGGPGFSQPQHF
>few|NA|TRBJ1-5|TRBV6-5
TGTGCCAGCAGTTACTCCTGGGGCAGCAATCAGCCCCAGCATTTT
CASSYSWGSNQPQHF
>NA|TRBD2|TRBJ2-1|TRBV4-1
TGCGCCAGCAGCCAAGATCAGAGCGGGGCTTACAATGAGCAGTTCTTC
CASSQDQSGAYNEQFF
>NA|NA|TRBJ2-3|TRBV7-9
TGTGCCAGCAGCCACATGACAGGACCCCCCACAGATACGCAGTATTTT
CASSHMTGPPTDTQYF
>few|NA|TRBJ2-5|TRBV28
TGTGCCAGCAGTTCCAGACGGGGAGAGACCCAGTACTTC
CASSSRRGETQYF
>few|NA|TRBJ2-1|TRBV4-3
TGCGCCAGCAGCCAGGCGGGACTTGGGGCCTACAATGAGCAGTTCTTC
CASSQAGLGAYNEQFF
>NA|TRBD1|TRBJ2-3|TRBV12-3/TRBV12-4
TGTGCCAGCAGCCTAGTGGACAGGGCTCAGGATACGCAGTATTTT
CASSLVDRAQDTQYF
>many|NA|TRBJ2-3|TRBV5-1
TGCGCCAGCAGCTTGGGGGACTCGATCACAGATACGCAGTATTTT
CASSLGDSITDTQYF
>few|NA|TRBJ1-2|TRBV29-1
TGCAGCGTTCAACAGGGAGCTTTCTATGGCTACACCTTC
CSVQQGAFYGYTF
>NA|TRBD1|TRBJ2-1|TRBV5-6
TGTGCCAGCTCCAGACAGGGAACCTACAATGAGCAGTTCTTC
CASSRQGTYNEQFF
>NA|NA|TRBJ2-7|TRBV5-6
TGTGCCAGCAGCTTGGTCGATCAACCTTCCTACGAGCAGTACTTC
CASSLVDQPSYEQYF
>few|NA|TRBJ2-7|TRBV7-2
TGTGCCAGCAGCTTAACGGGGGAAACCCACTACGAGCAGTACTTC
CASSLTGETHYEQYF
>few|NA|TRBJ1-1|TRBV4-2
TGTGCCAGCAGCCAAGGGCGGAGGGAAGCTTTCTTT
CASSQGRREAFF
>NA|TRBD2|TRBJ2-5|TRBV20-1
TGCAGTGCCGCCCTAGCGGGAGCTGAGACCCAGTACTTC
CSAALAGAETQYF